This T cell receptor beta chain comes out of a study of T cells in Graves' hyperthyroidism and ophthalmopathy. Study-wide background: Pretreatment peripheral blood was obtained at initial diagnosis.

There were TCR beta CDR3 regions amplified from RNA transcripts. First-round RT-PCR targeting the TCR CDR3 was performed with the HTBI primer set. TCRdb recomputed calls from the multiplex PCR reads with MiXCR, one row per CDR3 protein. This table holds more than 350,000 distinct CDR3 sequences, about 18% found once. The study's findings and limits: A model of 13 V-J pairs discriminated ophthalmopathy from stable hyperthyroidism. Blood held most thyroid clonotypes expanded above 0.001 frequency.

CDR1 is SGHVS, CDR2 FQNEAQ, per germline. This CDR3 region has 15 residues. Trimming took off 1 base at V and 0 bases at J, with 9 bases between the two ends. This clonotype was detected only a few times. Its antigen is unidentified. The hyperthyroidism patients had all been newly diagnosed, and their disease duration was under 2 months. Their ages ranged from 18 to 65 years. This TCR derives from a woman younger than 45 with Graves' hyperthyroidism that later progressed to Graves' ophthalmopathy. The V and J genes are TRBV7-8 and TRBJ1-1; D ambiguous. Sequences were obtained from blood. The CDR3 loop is CASSLVPVMNTEAFF. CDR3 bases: TGTGCCAGCAGCTTAGTCCCAGTCATGAACACTGAAGCTTTCTTT.